The 11 T cell receptor beta chains in this list originate from one sample, sequenced in a study of spatial heterogeneity in lung cancer. One entry per CDR3 protein results from TCRdb running MiXCR on the 5' RACE reads. The sample includes several thousand distinct CDR3 sequences, 20% to 25% of them seen just once. The time point was: sample taken at primary tumor resection. Unsorted tumor, nontumor lung tissue or cryopreserved PBMC supplied the whole RNA. Source: PBMCs, taken at surgery. The receptors here all came from a female donor with early-stage non-small cell lung cancer.

To note about this clonotype: This beta chain is an unintended read in a library built for alpha chains; its size means little. The gene calls are TRBV28 and TRBJ2-1, with D maybe TRBD1 (6 bases). This CDR3 region has 15 residues. Looked up from germline, CDR1 is MDHEN and CDR2 is SYDVKM. Trimming left V 7 bases short and J 4 bases short, with 17 bases between. The DNA of the CDR3 is TGTGCCAGCACCACAGGGCATGGGGTTTACAATGAGCAGTTCTTC. Translation gives CASTTGHGVYNEQFF.

Turning to this clonotype: Because the library targeted alpha chains, this beta chain is an off-target read whose size means little. The V gene is TRBV20-1, the J gene TRBJ2-4, with 12 bases aligning to TRBD2. Germline CDR1 DFQATT, CDR2 SNEGSKA (reference sequence). The CDR3 consists of 15 residues. Losses at the gene ends were 3 bases for V and 4 bases for J; bases not matched to a gene: 4. CDR3 nucleotides: TGCAGTGCTAGGGTTCTAGCGGGAGGGAAAAACATTCAGTACTTC. This encodes CSARVLAGGKNIQYF.

This clonotype was observed a few times. For a library built for alpha chains, this beta chain is a stray read; little rests on its size. The chain carries TRBV5-1 and TRBJ2-2, with D possibly TRBD1 on 6 matching bases. The germline V gene has CDR1 SGHRS and CDR2 YFSETQ. The V end lost 2 bases, the J end lost 0 bases, and 8 bases lay between the germline ends. The CDR3 is 15 residues long. The CDR3 coding sequence is TGCGCCAGCAGCTTCGAGGGGGCGAACACCGGGGAGCTGTTTTTT. This sequence encodes CASSFEGANTGELFF.

By sample share, this clonotype is medium-sized. Because this beta chain is a stray read in a library intended to capture alpha chains, its abundance should not be given much weight. The genes are TRBV6-6 and TRBJ2-1; D call uncertain. The CDR3 loop spans 14 amino acids. V lost 4 bases, J lost 0 bases, and 7 bases lay in between. Germline CDR1 reads MNHNY; CDR2 reads SVGAGI (reference sequence). The CDR3 protein is CASSSGSSYNEQFF. In DNA, the CDR3 is TGTGCCAGCAGTTCCGGAAGCTCCTACAATGAGCAGTTCTTC.

Points on this clonotype: For a library built for alpha chains, this beta chain is a stray read; little rests on its size. The chain joins TRBV28 to TRBJ2-5, with 9 bases aligning to TRBD1. CDR1 and CDR2 from the germline V gene are MDHEN and SYDVKM. There are 14 residues in the CDR3. V trimming: 7 bases; J trimming: 10 bases; junction bases outside the gene matches: 13. The CDR3 protein is CASTRDRVDLSQYF. The CDR3 DNA follows: TGTGCCAGCACCCGGGACAGGGTGGATTTGAGCCAGTACTTC.

As concerns this clonotype: Its ends do not fully match the called genes, so a read error is possible. This beta chain is off target for a library built for alpha chains, so its abundance means little. V and J are TRBV29-1 and TRBJ2-7; D remains unclear. Germline V gene data show CDR1 as SQVTM and CDR2 as ANQGSEA. The CDR3 length is 11 residues. DNA of the CDR3: TGCAGCGCTGGTGATTCCTACGAGCAGCACTTC. It is translated as CSAGDSYEQHF.

Turning to this clonotype: This beta chain is an unintended read in a library built for alpha chains; its size means little. The chain joins TRBV3-1 to TRBJ2-7; D may be TRBD2 (5 bases). Germline CDR1 is LGHDT and CDR2 is YNNKEL (reference sequence). This CDR3 is built from 14 residues. The V end was cut by 7 bases, the J end by 0 bases, with 13 bases between. CDR3 amino acids: CASTPEARSYEQYF. The CDR3 DNA sequence: TGTGCCAGCACCCCGGAGGCTCGCTCCTACGAGCAGTACTTC.

Note on this clonotype: With the library built for alpha chains, this beta chain is off target and its frequency is not meaningful. V gene TRBV28 combines with J gene TRBJ2-7, with D uncertain. This CDR3 comprises 14 residues. The germline V gene has CDR1 MDHEN and CDR2 SYDVKM. V lost 5 bases and J 5 bases, leaving 16 bases between the germline ends. The CDR3 sequence is CASSPNLSMHEQYF. The CDR3 DNA follows: TGTGCCAGCAGTCCTAATTTAAGTATGCACGAGCAGTACTTC.

Comments on this clonotype: Within a library made for alpha chains, this beta chain is off target, and its count is uninformative. The chain recombines TRBV28 with TRBJ1-2; D not resolved. Germline-derived CDR1 and CDR2 are MDHEN and SYDVKM. The CDR3 is 14 residues long. The V and J ends lost 2 bases and 6 bases respectively, with 13 bases between them. The CDR3 region is CASSLRARWNGYTF. CDR3 nucleotide sequence: TGTGCCAGCAGTTTACGGGCCAGATGGAATGGCTACACCTTC.

This clonotype is labeled as medium-sized. This beta chain is a stray read from a library made for alpha chains; its abundance is not meaningful. This rearrangement joins TRBV4-3 to TRBJ2-7; weak D call: TRBD2 (6 bases). Germline-derived CDR1 and CDR2 are LGHNA and YSLEER. This CDR3 is 15 amino acids long. Deletions cut 2 bases from V and 4 bases from J, with 15 bases between. The CDR3 sequence: CASSQTGLGKYEQYF. CDR3 bases: TGCGCCAGCAGCCAAACGGGACTGGGTAAATACGAGCAGTACTTC.

This clonotype counts as medium-sized. Since the library was made to target alpha chains, this beta chain is a stray read and its abundance is not meaningful. V and J are TRBV20-1 and TRBJ2-7; TRBD1 might be the D (6 bases). The CDR3 sequence is 18 residues long. Per the germline V gene, CDR1 is DFQATT and CDR2 is SNEGSKA (reference sequence). Trimming removed 0 bases from V and 0 bases from J, with 21 bases in between. CDR3 sequence reads: CSARDFDAGTRFSYEQYF. Here the CDR3 DNA reads TGCAGTGCTAGAGATTTCGATGCAGGGACAAGGTTCTCCTACGAGCAGTACTTC.